The source of this TCR beta chain is a study of CD8 T cells in ankylosing spondylitis. V gave up 6 bases and J gave up 2 bases, with 16 bases separating them. The CDR3 covers 15 residues. This clonotype has more than one count but fewer than ten. As yet, its antigen is unknown. TCRdb recomputed calls from the 5' RACE reads with MiXCR, one row per CDR3 protein. The sample has approximately 210,000 distinct CDR3 sequences, roughly 13% seen once; the top ten hold more than 15%. General study points: Reported data indicate significant enrichment of disease-linked clones within matched ankylosing spondylitis synovial fluid.

The rearrangement links TRBV12-3 or TRBV12-4 to TRBJ2-5, with a tentative D call TRBD1 (6 bases). This TCR was sampled from a male donor with ankylosing spondylitis or in good health (not recorded which). The specimen was blood, either unsorted or a sorted T cell fraction (not recorded which). The CDR3: CASSLADRIQETQYF. In nucleotides, the CDR3 is TGTGCCAGCAGCCTCGCGGACAGAATACAAGAGACCCAGTACTTC.